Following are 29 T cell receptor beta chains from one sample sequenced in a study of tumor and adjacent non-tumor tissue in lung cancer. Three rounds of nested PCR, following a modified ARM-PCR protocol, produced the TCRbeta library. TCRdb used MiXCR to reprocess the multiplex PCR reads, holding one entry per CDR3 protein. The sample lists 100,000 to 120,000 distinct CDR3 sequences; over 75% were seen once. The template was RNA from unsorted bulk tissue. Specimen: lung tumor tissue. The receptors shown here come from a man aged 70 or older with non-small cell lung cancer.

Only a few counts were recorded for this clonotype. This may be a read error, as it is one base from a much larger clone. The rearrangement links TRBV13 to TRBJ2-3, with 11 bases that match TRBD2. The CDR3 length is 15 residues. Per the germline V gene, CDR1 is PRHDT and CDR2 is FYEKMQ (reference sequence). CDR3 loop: CASSRGTSGTYTQYF. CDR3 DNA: TGTGCCAGCAGCCGTGGGACTAGCGGCACATATACGCAGTATTTT. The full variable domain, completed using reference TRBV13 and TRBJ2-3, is AAGVIQSPRHLIKEKRETATLKCYPIPRHDTVYWYQQGPGQDPQFLISFYEKMQSDKGSIPDRFSAQQFSDYHSELNMSSLELGDSALYFCASSRGTSGTYTQYFGPGTRLTVL.

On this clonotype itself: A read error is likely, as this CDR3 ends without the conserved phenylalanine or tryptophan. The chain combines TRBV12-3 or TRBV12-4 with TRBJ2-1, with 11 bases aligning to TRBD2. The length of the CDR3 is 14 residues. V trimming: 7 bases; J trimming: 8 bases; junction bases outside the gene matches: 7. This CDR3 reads CASNLAGGSHEQFL. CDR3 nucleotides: TGTGCCAGCAATCTAGCGGGGGGCTCGCATGAGCAGTTCCTC.

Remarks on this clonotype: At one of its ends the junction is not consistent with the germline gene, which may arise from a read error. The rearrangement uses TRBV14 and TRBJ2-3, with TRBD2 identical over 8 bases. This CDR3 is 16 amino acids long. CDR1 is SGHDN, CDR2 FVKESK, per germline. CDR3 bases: TGTGCCAGCAGGTCGACAGCGGGAGTTTTCCCAGATACGCATTATTTT. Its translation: CASRSTAGVFPDTHYF.

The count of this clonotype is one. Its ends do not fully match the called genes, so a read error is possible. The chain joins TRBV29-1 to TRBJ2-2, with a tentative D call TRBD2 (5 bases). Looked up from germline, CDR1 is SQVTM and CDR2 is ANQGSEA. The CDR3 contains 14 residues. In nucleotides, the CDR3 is TGCAGCGTTAAAGCGAACGGGTTCACCGGGGAGCTGTTATTT. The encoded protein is CSVKANGFTGELLF.

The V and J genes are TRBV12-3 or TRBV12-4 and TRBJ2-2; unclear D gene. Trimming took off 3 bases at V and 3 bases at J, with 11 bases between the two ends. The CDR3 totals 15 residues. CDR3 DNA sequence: TGTGCCAGCAGTTTTGCGGAGACTGACACCGGGGAGCTGTTTTTT. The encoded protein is CASSFAETDTGELFF.

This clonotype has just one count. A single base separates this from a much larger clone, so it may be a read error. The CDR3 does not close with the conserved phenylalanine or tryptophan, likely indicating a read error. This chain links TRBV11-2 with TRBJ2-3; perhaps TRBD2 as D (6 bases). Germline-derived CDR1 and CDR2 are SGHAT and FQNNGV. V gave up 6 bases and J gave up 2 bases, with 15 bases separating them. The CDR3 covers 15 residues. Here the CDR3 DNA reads TGTGCCAGCAGGGGGTTCGCGGGACTCACAGATACGCAGTATTAT. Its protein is CASRGFAGLTDTQYY.

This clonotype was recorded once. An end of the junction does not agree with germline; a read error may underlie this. The CDR3 is CAGSLDPSRTETQYF. CDR3 DNA: TGTGCCGGCAGCTTAGATCCAAGCCGTACAGAGACCCAATACTTC. The chain carries TRBV11-2 and TRBJ2-5; D unclear. CDR1 and CDR2 from the germline V gene are SGHAT and FQNNGV. The CDR3 is 15 residues long.

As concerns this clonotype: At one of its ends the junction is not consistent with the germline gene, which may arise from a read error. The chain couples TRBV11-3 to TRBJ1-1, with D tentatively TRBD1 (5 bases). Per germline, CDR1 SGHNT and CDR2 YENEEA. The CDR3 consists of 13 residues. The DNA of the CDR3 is TGTGCCAGCAGCTTCAGGGTGGTCACTGAAGCTTTATTT. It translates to CASSFRVVTEALF.

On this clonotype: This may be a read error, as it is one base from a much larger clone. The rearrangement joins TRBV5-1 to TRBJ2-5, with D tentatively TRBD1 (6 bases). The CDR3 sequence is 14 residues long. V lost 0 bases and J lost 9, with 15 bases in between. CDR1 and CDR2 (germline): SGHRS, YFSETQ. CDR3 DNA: TGCGCCAGCAGCTTGGTAGTACAGGGACGGTCCCAGTACTTC. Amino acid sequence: CASSLVVQGRSQYF. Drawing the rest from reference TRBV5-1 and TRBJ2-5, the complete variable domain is KAGVTQTPRYLIKTRGQQVTLSCSPISGHRSVSWYQQTPGQGLQFLFEYFSETQRNKGNFPGRFSGRQFSNSRSEMNVSTLELGDSALYLCASSLVVQGRSQYFGPGTRLLVL.

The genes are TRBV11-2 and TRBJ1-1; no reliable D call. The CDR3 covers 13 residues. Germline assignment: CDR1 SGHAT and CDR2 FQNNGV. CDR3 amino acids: CTINLETSDKPFF. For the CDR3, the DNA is TGTACCATCAACTTAGAGACATCCGATAAACCTTTCTTT. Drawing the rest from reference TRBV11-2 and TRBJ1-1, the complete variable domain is EAGVAQSPRYKIIEKRQSVAFWCNPISGHATLYWYQQILGQGPKLLIQFQNNGVVDDSQLPKDRFSAERLKGVDSTLKIQPAKLEDSAVYLCTINLETSDKPFFGQGTRLTVV.

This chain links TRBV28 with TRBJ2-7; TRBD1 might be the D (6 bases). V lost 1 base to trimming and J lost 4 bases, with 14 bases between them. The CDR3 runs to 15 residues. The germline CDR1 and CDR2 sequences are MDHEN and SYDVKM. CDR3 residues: CASSLLGGVWYEQYF. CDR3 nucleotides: TGTGCCAGCAGTTTATTAGGGGGAGTGTGGTACGAGCAGTACTTC.

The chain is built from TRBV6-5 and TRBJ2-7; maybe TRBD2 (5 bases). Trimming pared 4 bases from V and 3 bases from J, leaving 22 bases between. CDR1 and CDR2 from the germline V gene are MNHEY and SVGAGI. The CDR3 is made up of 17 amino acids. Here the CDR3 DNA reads TGTGCCAGCAGTTGCGGGCAGGACGGATATGCGTTCTACGAGCAGTACTTC. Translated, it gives CASSCGQDGYAFYEQYF.

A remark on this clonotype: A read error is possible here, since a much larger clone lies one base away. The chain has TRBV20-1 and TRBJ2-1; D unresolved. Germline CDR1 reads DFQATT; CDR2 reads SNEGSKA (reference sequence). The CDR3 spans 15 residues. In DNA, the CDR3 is TGCAGTGTTAGAGATCGACGAACCTCCTACAATGAGCAGTTCTTC. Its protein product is CSVRDRRTSYNEQFF.

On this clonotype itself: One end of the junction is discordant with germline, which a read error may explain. The DNA of the CDR3 is TGCGCCAGCAGCCTTATACCGGGACAGATAAATTTGCCCCTGCATTTT. It specifies CASSLIPGQINLPLHF. The V gene is TRBV4-1, the J gene TRBJ1-5, with 7 bases matching TRBD1. The CDR3 covers 16 residues. Per germline, CDR1 MGHRA and CDR2 YSYEKL.

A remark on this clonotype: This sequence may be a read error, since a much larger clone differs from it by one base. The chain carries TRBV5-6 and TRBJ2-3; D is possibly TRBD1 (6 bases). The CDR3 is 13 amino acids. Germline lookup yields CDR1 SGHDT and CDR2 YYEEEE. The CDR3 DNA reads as TGTACCAGCAGCCCGGACAGTCTTGATACGCAGTATTTT. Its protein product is CTSSPDSLDTQYF.

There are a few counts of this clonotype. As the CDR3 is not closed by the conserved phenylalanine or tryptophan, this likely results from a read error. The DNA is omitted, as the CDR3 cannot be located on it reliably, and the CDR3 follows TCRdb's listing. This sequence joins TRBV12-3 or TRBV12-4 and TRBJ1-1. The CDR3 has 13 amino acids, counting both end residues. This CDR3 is CASSFRDTQKASS.

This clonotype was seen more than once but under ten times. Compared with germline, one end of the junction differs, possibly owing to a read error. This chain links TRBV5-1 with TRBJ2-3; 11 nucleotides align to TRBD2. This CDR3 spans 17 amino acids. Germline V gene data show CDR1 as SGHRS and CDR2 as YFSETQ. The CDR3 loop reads CTSSEGPLAGVTDTQYF. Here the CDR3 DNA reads TGCACCAGCAGCGAAGGGCCACTAGCGGGGGTGACAGATACGCAGTATTTT. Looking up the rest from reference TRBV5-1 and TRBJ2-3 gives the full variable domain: KAGVTQTPRYLIKTRGQQVTLSCSPISGHRSVSWYQQTPGQGLQFLFEYFSETQRNKGNFPGRFSGRQFSNSRSEMNVSTLELGDSALYLCTSSEGPLAGVTDTQYFGPGTRLTVL.

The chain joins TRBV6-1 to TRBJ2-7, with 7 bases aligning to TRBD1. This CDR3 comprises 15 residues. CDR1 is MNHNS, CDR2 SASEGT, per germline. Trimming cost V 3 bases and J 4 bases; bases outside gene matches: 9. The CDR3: CASSDFGTATYEQYF. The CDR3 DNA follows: TGTGCCAGCAGTGATTTCGGGACAGCGACGTACGAGCAGTACTTC.

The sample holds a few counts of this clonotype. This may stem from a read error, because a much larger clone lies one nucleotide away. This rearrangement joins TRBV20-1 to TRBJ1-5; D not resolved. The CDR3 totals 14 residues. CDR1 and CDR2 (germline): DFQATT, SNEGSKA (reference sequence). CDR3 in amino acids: CSAETTDSNQSQHF. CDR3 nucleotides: TGCAGTGCGGAGACTACAGATAGCAATCAGTCCCAGCATTTT.

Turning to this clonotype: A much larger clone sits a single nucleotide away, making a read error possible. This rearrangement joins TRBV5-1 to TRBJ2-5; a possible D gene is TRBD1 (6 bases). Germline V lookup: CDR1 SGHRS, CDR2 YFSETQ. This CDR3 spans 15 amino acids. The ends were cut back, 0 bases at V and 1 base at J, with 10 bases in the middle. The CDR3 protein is CASSLANRVQETQYF. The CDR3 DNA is TGCGCCAGCAGCTTGGCCAACAGGGTCCAAGAGACCCAGTACTTC.

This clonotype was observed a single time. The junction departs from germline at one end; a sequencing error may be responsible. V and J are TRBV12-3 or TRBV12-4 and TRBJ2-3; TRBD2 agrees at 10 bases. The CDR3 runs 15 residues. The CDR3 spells CASSVLAGAPDTQYF. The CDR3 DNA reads TGTGCCAGCTCCGTTCTAGCGGGGGCTCCAGATACGCAATATTTT.

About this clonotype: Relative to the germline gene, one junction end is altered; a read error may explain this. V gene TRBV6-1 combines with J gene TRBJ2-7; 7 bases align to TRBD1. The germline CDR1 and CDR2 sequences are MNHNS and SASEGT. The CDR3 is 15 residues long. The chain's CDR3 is CSSSDLGTAIYEQYF. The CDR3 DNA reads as TGCTCCAGCAGTGATCTCGGGACAGCGATCTACGAGCAGTACTTC.

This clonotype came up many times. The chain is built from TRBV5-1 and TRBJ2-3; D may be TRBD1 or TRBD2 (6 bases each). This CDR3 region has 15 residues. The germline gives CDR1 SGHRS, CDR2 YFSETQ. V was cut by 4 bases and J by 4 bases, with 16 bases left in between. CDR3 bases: TGCGCCAGCAGCCCTGTCGGGGGCAAGGCAGATACGCAGTATTTT. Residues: CASSPVGGKADTQYF.

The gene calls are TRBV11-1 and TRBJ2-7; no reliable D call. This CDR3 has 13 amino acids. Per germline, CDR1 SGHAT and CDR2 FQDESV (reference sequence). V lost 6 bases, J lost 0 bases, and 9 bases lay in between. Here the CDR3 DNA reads TGTGCCAGCAGTGTTTCCCGCTCCTACGAGCAGTACTTC. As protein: CASSVSRSYEQYF.

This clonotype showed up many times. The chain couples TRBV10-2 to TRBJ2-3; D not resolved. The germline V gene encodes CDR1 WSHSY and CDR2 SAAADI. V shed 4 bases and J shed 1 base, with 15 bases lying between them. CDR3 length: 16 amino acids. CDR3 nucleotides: TGCGCCAGCAGTGGCCCTGATACTGGCGGCACAGATACGCAGTATTTT. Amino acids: CASSGPDTGGTDTQYF.

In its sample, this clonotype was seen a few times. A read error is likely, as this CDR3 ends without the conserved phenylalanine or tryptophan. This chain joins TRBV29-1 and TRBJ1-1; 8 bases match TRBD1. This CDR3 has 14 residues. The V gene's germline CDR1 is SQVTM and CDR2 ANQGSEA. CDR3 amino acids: CSVFGQGTITEAFS. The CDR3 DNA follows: TGCAGTGTCTTCGGACAGGGAACTATAACTGAAGCTTTCTCT.

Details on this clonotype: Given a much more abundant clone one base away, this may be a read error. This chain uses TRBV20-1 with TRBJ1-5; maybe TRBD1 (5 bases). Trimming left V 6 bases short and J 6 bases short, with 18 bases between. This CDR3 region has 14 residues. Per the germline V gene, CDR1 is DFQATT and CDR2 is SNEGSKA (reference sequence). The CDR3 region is CSAQKQTVTQPQHF. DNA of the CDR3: TGCAGTGCCCAGAAGCAGACAGTAACTCAGCCCCAGCATTTT.

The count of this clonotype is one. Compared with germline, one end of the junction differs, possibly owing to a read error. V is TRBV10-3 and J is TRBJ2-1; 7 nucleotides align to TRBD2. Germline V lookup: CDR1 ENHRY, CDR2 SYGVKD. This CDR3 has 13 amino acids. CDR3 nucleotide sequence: TGTGCCATCAGGGGCGGGAGTGACAATGAGCAAATCTTC. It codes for CAIRGGSDNEQIF.

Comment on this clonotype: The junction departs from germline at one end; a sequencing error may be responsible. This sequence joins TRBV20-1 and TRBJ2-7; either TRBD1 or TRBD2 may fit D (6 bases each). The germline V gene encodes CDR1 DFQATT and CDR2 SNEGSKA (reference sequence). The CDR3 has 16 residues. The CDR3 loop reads CCARNPSGGGTYEQYF. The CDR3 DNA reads TGTTGTGCTAGGAATCCGTCCGGGGGCGGTACCTACGAGCAGTACTTC.